A selection of T cell receptor beta chains follows, all from one sample in a study of blood T cell repertoires in COVID-19. Clones were read by immunoSEQ multiplex PCR, and TCRdb kept only the in-frame ones, dropping some. The sample records approximately 180,000 clones, about 91% being singletons. The material sequenced was PBMCs or T cells enriched from blood (not recorded which). The origin of the receptors is a woman between 40 and 50 years old with acute COVID-19. Both conserved end residues are part of each CDR3. The D gene is left open where the match is weak. Only part of the rows carry a size: once, few, many, or a class if the clone is expanded.

J gene: TRBJ2-3
D gene: TRBD2
clone size: NA
CDR3 length: 19
V gene: TRBV5-1
CDR3 protein: CASSLVGRASGGYTDTQYF
CDR3 DNA: TGCGCCAGCAGCTTGGTGGGGAGAGCTAGCGGGGGATACACAGATACGCAGTATTTT

J gene: TRBJ2-1
D gene: TRBD2
clone size: NA
CDR3 length: 13
V gene: TRBV27
CDR3 protein: CASSLAGVGEQFF
CDR3 DNA: TGTGCCAGCAGTCTAGCGGGAGTGGGTGAGCAGTTCTTC

J gene: TRBJ1-2
D gene: TRBD1
clone size: NA
CDR3 length: 14
V gene: TRBV3-1/TRBV3-2
CDR3 protein: CASSFGTANYGYTF
CDR3 DNA: TGTGCCAGCAGTTTCGGGACAGCTAACTATGGCTACACCTTC

J gene: TRBJ2-7
D gene: TRBD1
clone size: NA
CDR3 length: 14
V gene: TRBV6-6
CDR3 protein: CASSPGQGVGEQYF
CDR3 DNA: TGTGCCAGCAGTCCCGGACAGGGAGTCGGCGAGCAGTACTTC

J gene: TRBJ1-1
D gene: NA
clone size: NA
CDR3 length: 16
V gene: TRBV2
CDR3 protein: CASSDLPGVVNTEAFF
CDR3 DNA: TGTGCCAGCAGTGATTTGCCAGGGGTGGTGAACACTGAAGCTTTCTTT

J gene: TRBJ1-1
D gene: TRBD1
clone size: NA
CDR3 length: 15
V gene: TRBV7-9
CDR3 protein: CASSRDRGRNTEAFF
CDR3 DNA: TGTGCCAGCAGTCGTGACAGGGGGCGGAACACTGAAGCTTTCTTT

J gene: TRBJ2-3
D gene: TRBD1
clone size: NA
CDR3 length: 16
V gene: TRBV11-2
CDR3 protein: CASSLVGQDRTDTQYF
CDR3 DNA: TGTGCCAGCAGCTTAGTCGGACAGGACCGCACAGATACGCAGTATTTT

J gene: TRBJ2-3
D gene: TRBD2
clone size: NA
CDR3 length: 15
V gene: TRBV4-1
CDR3 protein: CASSSGLAGVVTQYF
CDR3 DNA: TGCGCCAGCAGCTCCGGACTAGCGGGAGTAGTTACGCAGTATTTT

J gene: TRBJ2-2
D gene: TRBD2
clone size: NA
CDR3 length: 17
V gene: TRBV6-6
CDR3 protein: CASSRALSGGDTGELFF
CDR3 DNA: TGTGCCAGCAGTCGAGCCCTTAGCGGGGGAGACACCGGGGAGCTGTTTTTT

J gene: TRBJ2-3
D gene: TRBD2
clone size: NA
CDR3 length: 16
V gene: TRBV7-6
CDR3 protein: CASSPTSGGLIGTQYF
CDR3 DNA: TGTGCCAGCAGCCCAACTAGCGGGGGGCTCATCGGTACGCAGTATTTT

J gene: TRBJ2-1
D gene: TRBD2
clone size: NA
CDR3 length: 18
V gene: TRBV7-9
CDR3 protein: CASSGRTSGGRKGGEQFF
CDR3 DNA: TGTGCCAGCAGCGGTAGGACTAGCGGGGGGAGGAAGGGTGGCGAGCAGTTCTTC

J gene: TRBJ2-7
D gene: NA
clone size: NA
CDR3 length: 14
V gene: TRBV28
CDR3 protein: CASSVDNRGAEQYF
CDR3 DNA: TGTGCCAGCAGTGTGGACAACCGCGGGGCCGAGCAGTACTTC

J gene: TRBJ1-5
D gene: NA
clone size: NA
CDR3 length: 15
V gene: TRBV2
CDR3 protein: CASRLLGTNNQPQHF
CDR3 DNA: TGTGCCAGCAGACTCCTTGGGACAAACAATCAGCCCCAGCATTTT

J gene: TRBJ2-3
D gene: NA
clone size: NA
CDR3 length: 14
V gene: TRBV9
CDR3 protein: CASSARPPLDTQYF
CDR3 DNA: TGTGCCAGCAGCGCCAGGCCGCCATTGGATACGCAGTATTTT

J gene: TRBJ2-3
D gene: TRBD2
clone size: once
CDR3 length: 19
V gene: TRBV5-1
CDR3 protein: CASRHGVGLAGPSGDTQYF
CDR3 DNA: TGCGCCAGCAGACATGGGGTCGGACTAGCGGGGCCATCAGGAGATACGCAGTATTTT

J gene: TRBJ1-2
D gene: TRBD1
clone size: NA
CDR3 length: 14
V gene: TRBV27
CDR3 protein: CASSFSGQGYGYTF
CDR3 DNA: TGTGCCAGCAGTTTTTCCGGACAGGGGTATGGCTACACCTTC

J gene: TRBJ1-5
D gene: TRBD1
clone size: NA
CDR3 length: 15
V gene: TRBV18
CDR3 protein: CASSPQGTANQPQHF
CDR3 DNA: TGTGCCAGCTCACCGCAAGGGACAGCCAATCAGCCCCAGCATTTT

J gene: TRBJ2-6
D gene: NA
clone size: NA
CDR3 length: 15
V gene: TRBV4-1
CDR3 protein: CASSPRLPGANVLTF
CDR3 DNA: TGCGCCAGCAGTCCTCGTCTTCCTGGGGCCAACGTCCTGACTTTC

J gene: TRBJ2-6
D gene: NA
clone size: few
CDR3 length: 15
V gene: TRBV5-1
CDR3 protein: CASCWGGAGANVLTF
CDR3 DNA: TGCGCCAGCTGTTGGGGGGGCGCTGGGGCCAACGTCCTGACTTTC